This entry describes one TCR beta chain. The data originate from a study of blood T cell repertoires in COVID-19. Trimming cost V 5 bases and J 5 bases, with 18 bases left between them. CDR3 length equals 15 residues. Looked up from germline, CDR1 is SGHVS and CDR2 is FQNEAQ. Assay: immunoSEQ multiplex PCR; the TCRdb copy retains only in-frame clones and omits some. The sample holds under 350,000 clones, around nine tenths seen once. Each participant's cohort was designated according to participant-reported clinical history. The sequence was collected from a young woman who had recovered from COVID-19. The chain links TRBV7-8 to TRBJ2-5, with D perhaps matching TRBD1 (6 bases). Sequencing input: PBMCs or T cells enriched from blood (not recorded which). In nucleotides, the CDR3 is TGTGCCAGCAGCCAGCCGGCCAGGGGTGTCGAGACCCAGTACTTC. Its translation: CASSQPARGVETQYF.